This TCR beta chain is drawn from a study of cytomegalovirus exposure and HLA in healthy donors. Background on the study: An earlier analysis identified 95 million to 120 million unique TCR beta sequences in about 190 million T cells.

The V segment lost 3 bases and the J segment 12 bases; nucleotides outside the gene matches: 19. The germline gives CDR1 MGHDK, CDR2 SYGVNS. The CDR3 sequence is 17 residues long. 60 Vbeta and 13 Jbeta primers were used in PCR. TCRdb's table, derived via immunoSEQ multiplex PCR, lists solely in-frame clones and lacks some. Of roughly 100,000 clones in the sample, roughly 70% are singletons; the top ten hold roughly 1.3%. Points on this clone: The target antigen is unknown.

Overall study findings and caveats: The analysis excluded some indistinguishable V segments, including TRBV6-2 and TRBV6-3. Investigators reported over 150 TCR beta chains as tied to cytomegalovirus.

The donors comprised healthy bone marrow donors. The genes are TRBV25-1 and TRBJ2-1, with 8 positions matching TRBD1. The sequencing sample was made of PBMCs. This TCR came from a man aged 40-49 years in good health and CMV-seronegative. This CDR3 is CASSDEQAGQVARGQFF. CDR3 coding DNA: TGTGCCAGCAGTGATGAGCAGGCGGGACAGGTGGCGAGGGGGCAGTTCTTC.